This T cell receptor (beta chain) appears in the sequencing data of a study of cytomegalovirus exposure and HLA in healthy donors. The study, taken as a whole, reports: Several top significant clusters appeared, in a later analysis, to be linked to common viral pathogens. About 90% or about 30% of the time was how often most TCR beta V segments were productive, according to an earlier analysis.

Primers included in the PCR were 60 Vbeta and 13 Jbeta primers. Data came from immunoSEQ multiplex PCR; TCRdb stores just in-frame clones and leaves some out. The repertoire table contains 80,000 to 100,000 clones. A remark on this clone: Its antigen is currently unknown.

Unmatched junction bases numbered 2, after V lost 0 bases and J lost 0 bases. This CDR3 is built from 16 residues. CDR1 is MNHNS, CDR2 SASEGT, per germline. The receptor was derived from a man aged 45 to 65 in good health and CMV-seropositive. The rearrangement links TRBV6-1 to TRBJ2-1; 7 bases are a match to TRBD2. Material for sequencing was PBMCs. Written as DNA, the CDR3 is TGTGCCAGCAGTGAAGCGGGAGGGAGCTCCTACAATGAGCAGTTCTTC. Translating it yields CASSEAGGSSYNEQFF.